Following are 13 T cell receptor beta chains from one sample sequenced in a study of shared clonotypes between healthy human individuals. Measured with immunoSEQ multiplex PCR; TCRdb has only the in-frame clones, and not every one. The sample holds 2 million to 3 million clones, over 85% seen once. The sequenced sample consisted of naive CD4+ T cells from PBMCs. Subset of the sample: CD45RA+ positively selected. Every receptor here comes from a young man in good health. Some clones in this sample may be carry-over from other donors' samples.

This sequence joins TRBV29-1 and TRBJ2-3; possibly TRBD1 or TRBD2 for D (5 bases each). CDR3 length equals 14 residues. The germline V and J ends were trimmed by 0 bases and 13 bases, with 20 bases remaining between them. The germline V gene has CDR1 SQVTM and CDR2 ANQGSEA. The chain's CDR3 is CSVEDRDGRRIEYF. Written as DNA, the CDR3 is TGCAGCGTTGAAGATCGGGACGGACGACGAATCGAGTATTTT.

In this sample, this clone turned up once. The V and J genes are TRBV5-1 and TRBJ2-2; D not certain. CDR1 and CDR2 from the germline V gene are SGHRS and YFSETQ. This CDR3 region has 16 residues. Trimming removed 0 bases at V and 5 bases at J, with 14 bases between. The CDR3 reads CASSLAAAIGTGELFF. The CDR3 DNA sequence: TGCGCCAGCAGCTTGGCGGCGGCCATTGGGACCGGGGAGCTGTTTTTT.

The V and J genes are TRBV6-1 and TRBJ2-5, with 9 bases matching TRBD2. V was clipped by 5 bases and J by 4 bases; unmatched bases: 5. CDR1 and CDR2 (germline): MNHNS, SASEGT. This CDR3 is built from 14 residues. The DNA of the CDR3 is TGTGCCAGCAGTCCTGGGCGGGGGGGAGAGACCCAGTACTTC. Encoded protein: CASSPGRGGETQYF.

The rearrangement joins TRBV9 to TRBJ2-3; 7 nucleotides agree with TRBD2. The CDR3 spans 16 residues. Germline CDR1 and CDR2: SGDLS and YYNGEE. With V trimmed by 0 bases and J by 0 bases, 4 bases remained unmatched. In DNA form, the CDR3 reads TGTGCCAGCAGCGTAGAAGGGAGGGAGAGCACAGATACGCAGTATTTT. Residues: CASSVEGRESTDTQYF.

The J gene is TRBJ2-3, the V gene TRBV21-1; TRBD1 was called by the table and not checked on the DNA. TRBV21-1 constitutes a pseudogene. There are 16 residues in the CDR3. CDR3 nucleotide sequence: TGTGCCAGCAGCAGTCCGGGACAGGGGGGGACAGATACGCAGTATTTT. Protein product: CASSSPGQGGTDTQYF.

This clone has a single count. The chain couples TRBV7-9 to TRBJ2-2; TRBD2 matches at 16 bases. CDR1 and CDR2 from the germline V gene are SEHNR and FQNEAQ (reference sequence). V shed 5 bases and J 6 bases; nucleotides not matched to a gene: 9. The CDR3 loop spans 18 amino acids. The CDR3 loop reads CASSQPGLAGGVSGELFF. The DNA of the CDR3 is TGTGCCAGCAGCCAACCGGGACTAGCGGGAGGGGTGTCCGGGGAGCTGTTTTTT.

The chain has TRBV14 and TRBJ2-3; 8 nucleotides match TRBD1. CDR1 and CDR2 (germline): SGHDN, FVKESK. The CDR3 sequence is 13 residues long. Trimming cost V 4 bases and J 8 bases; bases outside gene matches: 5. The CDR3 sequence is CASSLPGGPTQYF. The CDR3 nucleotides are TGTGCCAGCAGCCTCCCAGGGGGCCCTACGCAGTATTTT.

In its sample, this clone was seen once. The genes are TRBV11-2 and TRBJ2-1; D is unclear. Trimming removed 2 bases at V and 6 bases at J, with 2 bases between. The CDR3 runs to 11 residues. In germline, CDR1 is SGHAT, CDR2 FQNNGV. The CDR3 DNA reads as TGTGCCAGCAGCTTATTCAATGAGCAGTTCTTC. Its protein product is CASSLFNEQFF.

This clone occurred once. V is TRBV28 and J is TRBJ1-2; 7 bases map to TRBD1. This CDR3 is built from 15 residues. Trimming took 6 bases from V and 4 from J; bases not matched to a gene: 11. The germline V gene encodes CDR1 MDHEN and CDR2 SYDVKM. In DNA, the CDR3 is TGTGCCAGCAGCCCCCGGGACAGATCCTTCTATGGCTACACCTTC. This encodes CASSPRDRSFYGYTF.

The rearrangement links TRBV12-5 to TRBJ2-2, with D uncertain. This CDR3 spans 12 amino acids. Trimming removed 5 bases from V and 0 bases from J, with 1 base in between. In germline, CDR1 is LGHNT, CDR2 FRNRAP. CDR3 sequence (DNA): TGTGCTAGTGGTACGAACACCGGGGAGCTGTTTTTT. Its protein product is CASGTNTGELFF.

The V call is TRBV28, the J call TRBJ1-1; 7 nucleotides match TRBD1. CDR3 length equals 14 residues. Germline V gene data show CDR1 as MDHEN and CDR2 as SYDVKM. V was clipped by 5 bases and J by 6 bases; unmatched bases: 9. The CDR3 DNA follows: TGTGCCAGCAGTCGACAGGGCCGGGTCGCTGAAGCTTTCTTT. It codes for CASSRQGRVAEAFF.

Here the CDR3 reads CASSFVRGEAFF. DNA for the CDR3: TGTGCCAGCAGCTTCGTCCGAGGTGAAGCTTTCTTT. The gene calls are TRBV7-9 and TRBJ1-1, with no clear D. Germline lookup yields CDR1 SEHNR and CDR2 FQNEAQ (reference sequence). The CDR3 extends over 12 amino acids. V lost 3 bases and J lost 7, with 9 bases in between. Based on the CDR3 plus reference TRBV7-9 and TRBJ1-1, the full variable domain is DTGVSQNPRHKITKRGQNVTFRCDPISEHNRLYWYRQTLGQGPEFLTYFQNEAQLEKSRLLSDRFSAERPKGSFSTLEIQRTEQGDSAMYLCASSFVRGEAFFGQGTRLTVV.

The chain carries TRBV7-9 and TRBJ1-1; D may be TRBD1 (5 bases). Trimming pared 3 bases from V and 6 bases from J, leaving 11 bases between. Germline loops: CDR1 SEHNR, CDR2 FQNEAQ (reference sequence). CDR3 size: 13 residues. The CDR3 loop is CASSFQGGPEAFF. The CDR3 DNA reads TGTGCCAGCAGCTTCCAGGGAGGCCCTGAAGCTTTCTTT.